What follows is one TCR beta chain and its context. The record originates from a study of blood T cell repertoires in COVID-19. Study details: Italy, Spain and the United States were the sources of the convalescent and acute COVID-19 samples. T cells, B-cell-depleted T cells, or PBMCs provided the cDNA or gDNA that served as material.

With V trimmed by 3 bases and J by 2 bases, 4 bases remained unmatched. From germline, CDR1 is MGHRA and CDR2 YSYEKL. The CDR3 is 15 residues long. The method was immunoSEQ multiplex PCR; TCRdb's version includes in-frame clones alone and lacks a portion of them. The sample has about 100,000 clones, approximately 81% seen once. The material sequenced was peripheral blood. The sequence derives from a human donor in a cohort sampled during active COVID-19. The chain has TRBV4-1 and TRBJ2-3; the match to TRBD2 covers 8 bases. CDR3 in amino acids: CASSQELAVTDTQYF. The DNA for the CDR3 is TGCGCCAGCAGCCAGGAACTAGCGGTCACAGATACGCAGTATTTT.